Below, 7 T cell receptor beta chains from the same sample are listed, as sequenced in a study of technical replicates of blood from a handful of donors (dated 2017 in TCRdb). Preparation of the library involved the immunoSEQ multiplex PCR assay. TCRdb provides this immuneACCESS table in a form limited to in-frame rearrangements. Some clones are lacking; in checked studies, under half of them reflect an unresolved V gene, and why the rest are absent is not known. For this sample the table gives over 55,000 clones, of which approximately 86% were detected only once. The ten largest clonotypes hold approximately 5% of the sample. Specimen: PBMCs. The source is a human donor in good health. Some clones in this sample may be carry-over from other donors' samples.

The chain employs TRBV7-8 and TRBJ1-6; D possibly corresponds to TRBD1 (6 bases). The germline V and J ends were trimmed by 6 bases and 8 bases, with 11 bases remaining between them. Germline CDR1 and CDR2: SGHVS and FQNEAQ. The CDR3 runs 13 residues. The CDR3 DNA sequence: TGTGCCAGCAGGTCCTACAGGGATTCACCCCTCCACTTT. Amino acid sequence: CASRSYRDSPLHF.

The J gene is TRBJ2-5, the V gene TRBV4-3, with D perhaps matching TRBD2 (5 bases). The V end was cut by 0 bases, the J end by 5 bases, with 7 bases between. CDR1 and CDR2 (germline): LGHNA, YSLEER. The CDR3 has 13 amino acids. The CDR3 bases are TGCGCCAGCAGCCAAGATCCGGGGGAGACCCAGTACTTC. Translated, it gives CASSQDPGETQYF.

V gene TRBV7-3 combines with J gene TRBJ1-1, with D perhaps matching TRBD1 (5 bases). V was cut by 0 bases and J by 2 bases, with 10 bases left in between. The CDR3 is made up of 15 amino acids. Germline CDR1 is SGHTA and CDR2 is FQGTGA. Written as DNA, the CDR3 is TGTGCCAGCAGCTTAACCCGGGGGACTAACACTGAAGCTTTCTTT. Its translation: CASSLTRGTNTEAFF.

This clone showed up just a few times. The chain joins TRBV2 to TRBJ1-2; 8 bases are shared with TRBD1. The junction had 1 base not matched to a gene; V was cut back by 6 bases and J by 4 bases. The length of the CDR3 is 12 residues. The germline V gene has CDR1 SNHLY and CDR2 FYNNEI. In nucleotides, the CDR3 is TGTGCCAGCAGGGGGACAGGCTATGGCTACACCTTC. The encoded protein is CASRGTGYGYTF. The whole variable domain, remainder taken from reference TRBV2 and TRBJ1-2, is EPEVTQTPSHQVTQMGQEVILRCVPISNHLYFYWYRQILGQKVEFLVSFYNNEISEKSEIFDDQFSVERPDGSNFTLKIRSTKLEDSAMYFCASRGTGYGYTFGSGTRLTVV.

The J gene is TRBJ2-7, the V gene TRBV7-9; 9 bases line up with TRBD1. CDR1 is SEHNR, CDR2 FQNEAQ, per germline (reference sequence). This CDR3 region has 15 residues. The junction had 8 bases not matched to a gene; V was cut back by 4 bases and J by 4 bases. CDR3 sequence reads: CASSSSGTGKYEQYF. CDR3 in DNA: TGTGCCAGCAGCTCATCCGGGACAGGGAAATACGAGCAGTACTTC.

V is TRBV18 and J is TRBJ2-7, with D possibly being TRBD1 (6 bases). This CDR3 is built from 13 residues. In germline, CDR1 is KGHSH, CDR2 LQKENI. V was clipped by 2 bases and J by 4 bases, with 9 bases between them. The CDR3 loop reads CASSPRTEYEQYF. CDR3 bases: TGTGCCAGCTCACCAAGGACAGAATACGAGCAGTACTTC.

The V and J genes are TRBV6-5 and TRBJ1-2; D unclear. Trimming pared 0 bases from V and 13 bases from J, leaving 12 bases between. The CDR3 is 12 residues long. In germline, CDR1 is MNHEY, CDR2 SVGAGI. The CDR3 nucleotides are TGTGCCAGCAGTTACTCGGGGAGGGTATCCACCTTC. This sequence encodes CASSYSGRVSTF.